These 24 T cell receptor beta chains were all obtained from the same sample, sequenced in a study of beta chain features in type 1 diabetes. Study conclusions and caveats: TCRB CDR3s were moderately but significantly shorter in Type 1 diabetes patients in all four CD4+ subsets.

Every bit of the isolated RNA underwent reverse transcription, so sequencing read expressed TCRB transcripts. Assay used: immunoSEQ multiplex PCR; TCRdb lists only in-frame clones, some missing. The sample carries 300,000 to 350,000 clones, roughly 13% recorded once. No cognate antigen is known for these TCRs. The sample was naive CD4+ T cells from blood. Source of these receptors: a woman under 30 with type 1 diabetes.

This sequence joins TRBV11-2 and TRBJ1-1; possibly TRBD1 for D (6 bases). The V gene's germline CDR1 is SGHAT and CDR2 FQNNGV. The ends were cut back, 4 bases at V and 7 bases at J, with 13 bases in the middle. The CDR3 is made up of 13 amino acids. CDR3 sequence (DNA): TGTGCCAGCAGCTGGGCAATGGACAGTGAAGCTTTCTTT. Its protein product is CASSWAMDSEAFF. Based on the CDR3 plus reference TRBV11-2 and TRBJ1-1, the full variable domain is EAGVAQSPRYKIIEKRQSVAFWCNPISGHATLYWYQQILGQGPKLLIQFQNNGVVDDSQLPKDRFSAERLKGVDSTLKIQPAKLEDSAVYLCASSWAMDSEAFFGQGTRLTVV.

The chain carries TRBV18 and TRBJ2-1, with 7 bases that match TRBD2. The CDR3 totals 15 residues. Germline V gene sequence: CDR1 KGHSH, CDR2 LQKENI. V was pared by 6 bases and J by 9 bases, with 14 bases of the junction left unmatched. CDR3 nucleotides: TGTGCCAGCTCGCGGACTAGTGATGAGAACATTGAGCAGTTCTTC. Its translation is CASSRTSDENIEQFF.

This clone turned up a few times. The gene calls are TRBV25-1 and TRBJ2-3; unclear D gene. CDR1 and CDR2 (germline): MGHDK, SYGVNS. Trimming removed 4 bases from V and 1 base from J, with 12 bases in between. CDR3 length equals 15 residues. This CDR3 is CASSGTNPGTDTQYF. The CDR3 DNA reads TGTGCCAGCAGTGGAACTAACCCCGGCACAGATACGCAGTATTTT.

The chain links TRBV7-6 to TRBJ1-5, with no clear D. The length of the CDR3 is 14 residues. Per the germline V gene, CDR1 is SGHVS and CDR2 is FNYEAQ. V lost 2 bases, J lost 3 bases, and 8 bases lay in between. The CDR3 reads CASSLRQDNQPQHF. CDR3 bases: TGTGCCAGCAGCTTAAGGCAGGACAATCAGCCCCAGCATTTT.

There are a few counts of this clone. The chain has TRBV30 and TRBJ2-1; D is possibly TRBD2 (6 bases). The CDR3 contains 12 residues. Germline values: CDR1 GTSNPN, CDR2 SVGIG (reference sequence). The V end was cut by 8 bases, the J end by 8 bases, with 16 bases between. The CDR3 bases are TGTGCCGGCGGGGAGCTCGCTCATGAGCAGTTCTTC. It is translated as CAGGELAHEQFF. Full variable domain (rest looked up from reference TRBV30 and TRBJ2-1): SQTIHQWPATLVQPVGSPLSLECTVEGTSNPNLYWYRQAAGRGLQLLFYSVGIGQISSEVPQNLSASRPQDRQFILSSKKLLLSDSGFYLCAGGELAHEQFFGPGTRLTVL.

In this sample, this clone turned up a few times. This chain's CDR3 is CAWSPGQTYGYTF. In DNA form, the CDR3 reads TGTGCCTGGAGTCCGGGACAGACCTATGGCTACACCTTC. The chain carries TRBV30 and TRBJ1-2; 7 nucleotides line up with TRBD1. This CDR3 has 13 residues. V shed 2 bases and J 4 bases; nucleotides not matched to a gene: 4. Per the germline V gene, CDR1 is GTSNPN and CDR2 is SVGIG (reference sequence).

This clone was counted a few times. The chain links TRBV13 to TRBJ2-3; TRBD2 might be the D (6 bases). The CDR3 spans 15 residues. Looked up from germline, CDR1 is PRHDT and CDR2 is FYEKMQ (reference sequence). V lost 10 bases to trimming and J lost 0 bases, with 17 bases between them. The CDR3 loop is CATQPSVASTDTQYF. CDR3 coding DNA: TGTGCCACCCAACCTAGCGTCGCTAGCACAGATACGCAGTATTTT. Combining the CDR3 with reference TRBV13 and TRBJ2-3 gives the whole variable domain AAGVIQSPRHLIKEKRETATLKCYPIPRHDTVYWYQQGPGQDPQFLISFYEKMQSDKGSIPDRFSAQQFSDYHSELNMSSLELGDSALYFCATQPSVASTDTQYFGPGTRLTVL.

This rearrangement joins TRBV9 to TRBJ2-1, with no clear D. Between the trimmed V and J ends, which lost 4 bases and 5 bases, there was a span of 16 bases. The CDR3 totals 15 residues. The germline CDR1 and CDR2 sequences are SGDLS and YYNGEE. The CDR3 spells CASSPTKRPDNEQFF. The CDR3 DNA sequence: TGTGCCAGCAGCCCCACAAAGAGGCCTGACAATGAGCAGTTCTTC.

This clone has just a few counts. The chain has TRBV5-1 and TRBJ2-7; tentative D call: TRBD1 (5 bases). The CDR3 covers 15 residues. Germline CDR1 and CDR2: SGHRS and YFSETQ. The V gene lost 4 bases and the J gene lost 0 bases, with 14 bases spanning the gap. Written as DNA, the CDR3 is TGCGCCAGCAGCCCTGCGACAGCAAGCTCCTACGAGCAGTACTTC. This sequence encodes CASSPATASSYEQYF.

This clone was detected only a few times. This chain uses TRBV25-1 with TRBJ2-1; TRBD1 agrees at 8 bases. This CDR3 has 13 amino acids. Trimming removed 10 bases from V and 8 bases from J; junction bases left unmatched: 10. Looked up from germline, CDR1 is MGHDK and CDR2 is SYGVNS. The CDR3 here is CATASTGGYEQFF. CDR3 nucleotide sequence: TGTGCCACAGCCTCAACAGGGGGTTATGAGCAGTTCTTC. The full variable domain, completed using reference TRBV25-1 and TRBJ2-1, is EADIYQTPRYLVIGTGKKITLECSQTMGHDKMYWYQQDPGMELHLIHYSYGVNSTEKGDLSSESTVSRIRTEHFPLTLESARPSHTSQYLCATASTGGYEQFFGPGTRLTVL.

The CDR3 protein is CASSEAGEGVQHF. In DNA, the CDR3 is TGTGCCAGCAGTGAAGCGGGTGAGGGAGTCCAGCATTTT. The chain employs TRBV6-1 and TRBJ1-5, with unresolved D. The CDR3 covers 13 residues. CDR1 and CDR2 (germline): MNHNS, SASEGT. V lost 0 bases to trimming and J lost 12 bases, with 12 bases between them.

The gene calls are TRBV5-1 and TRBJ2-2; D may be TRBD2 (6 bases). V lost 0 bases and J lost 5, with 14 bases in between. This CDR3 has 16 residues. Germline assignment: CDR1 SGHRS and CDR2 YFSETQ. Written as DNA, the CDR3 is TGCGCCAGCAGCTTGGAGGGGCTAGCGTGGACCGGGGAGCTGTTTTTT. Its protein product is CASSLEGLAWTGELFF.

This sequence joins TRBV4-1 and TRBJ2-7; 9 nucleotides align to TRBD2. The CDR3 spans 17 residues. Germline lookup yields CDR1 MGHRA and CDR2 YSYEKL. Trimming removed 7 bases from V and 2 bases from J; junction bases left unmatched: 15. The CDR3 here is CASKLSQGGRATYEQYF. CDR3 DNA: TGCGCCAGCAAATTAAGTCAGGGCGGGAGGGCCACCTACGAGCAGTACTTC.

CDR3 residues: CASSLGPGTGGTQYF. The CDR3 DNA reads as TGTGCCAGCAGCTTGGGACCTGGGACAGGGGGGACCCAGTACTTC. The chain recombines TRBV11-2 with TRBJ2-5, with TRBD1 matching over 11 bases. Germline CDR1 and CDR2: SGHAT and FQNNGV. V shed 3 bases and J 7 bases; nucleotides not matched to a gene: 7. CDR3 length equals 15 residues.

The rearrangement joins TRBV6-6 to TRBJ1-5; 7 nucleotides line up with TRBD1. CDR3 length: 15 amino acids. Germline V gives CDR1 MNHNY, CDR2 SVGAGI (reference sequence). V gave up 2 bases and J gave up 1 base; unmatched junction bases: 2. CDR3 nucleotides: TGTGCCAGCAGTTACGACAGGGTGAGCAATCAGCCCCAGCATTTT. This sequence encodes CASSYDRVSNQPQHF.

The chain recombines TRBV19 with TRBJ2-5, with 7 bases fitting TRBD2. The V gene end was trimmed by 7 bases and the J gene end by 4 bases; junction bases not matched to a gene: 9. From germline, CDR1 is LNHDA and CDR2 SQIVND (reference sequence). The length of the CDR3 is 14 residues. The DNA for the CDR3 is TGTGCCAGTATAAGCGGGGCGGTGGGAGAGACCCAGTACTTC. Protein sequence: CASISGAVGETQYF.

This clone was seen a few times. The V call is TRBV7-9, the J call TRBJ2-5, with D tentatively TRBD2 (5 bases). V lost 5 bases and J lost 3, with 16 bases in between. Germline values: CDR1 SEHNR, CDR2 FQNEAQ (reference sequence). There are 15 residues in the CDR3. The CDR3 nucleotides read TGTGCCAGCAGCCTGACCCCACCGCGGGAAGAGACCCAGTACTTC. This translates into CASSLTPPREETQYF.

This clone came up a few times. This sequence joins TRBV28 and TRBJ2-7; 9 bases map to TRBD2. CDR1 and CDR2 (germline): MDHEN, SYDVKM. CDR3 length: 15 residues. With 4 bases clipped from V and 9 bases from J, the junction kept 13 bases outside the gene matches. CDR3 DNA sequence: TGTGCCAGCAGTTGGGCGTCTGGCGGGAGGGCCGGGCAGTACTTC. Its protein is CASSWASGGRAGQYF.

This clone has a handful of counts. The chain couples TRBV5-4 to TRBJ1-1, with D perhaps matching TRBD1 (6 bases). Germline V gives CDR1 SGHNT, CDR2 YYREEE (reference sequence). The CDR3 totals 14 residues. Trimming took 4 bases from V and 4 from J, leaving 14 bases between them. The CDR3, as DNA: TGTGCCAGCAGCCCCCGGACAGCCACCACTGAAGCTTTCTTT. The encoded protein is CASSPRTATTEAFF.

The rearrangement joins TRBV27 to TRBJ2-6, with D unresolved. Trimming removed 6 bases from V and 2 bases from J, with 17 bases in between. The germline gives CDR1 MNHEY, CDR2 SMNVEV (reference sequence). The CDR3 spans 17 residues. CDR3 coding DNA: TGTGCCAGCAGCGCCAAGATGATGGCGGCTGGGGCCAACGTCCTGACTTTC. Translated, it gives CASSAKMMAAGANVLTF.

The rearrangement links TRBV29-1 to TRBJ1-4, with D possibly TRBD1 on 6 matching bases. The CDR3 runs 13 residues. V was trimmed by 3 bases and J by 7 bases, leaving 12 bases between them. Germline V lookup: CDR1 SQVTM, CDR2 ANQGSEA. The CDR3 bases are TGCAGCGTTGAGTTAGGGGGTCGTGAAAAACTGTTTTTT. This encodes CSVELGGREKLFF.

This clone showed up just a few times. CDR3 sequence (DNA): TGTGCCTGGAGCCCGGGAGGGCCTCAGCCCCAGCATTTT. It translates to CAWSPGGPQPQHF. V usage is TRBV30 and J usage is TRBJ1-5, with D unclear. CDR3 size: 13 residues. V lost 3 bases and J 6 bases, leaving 12 bases between the germline ends. CDR1 is GTSNPN and CDR2 is SVGIG in the germline V gene (reference sequence).

This rearrangement joins TRBV6-5 to TRBJ1-2; TRBD1 might be the D (6 bases). CDR1 and CDR2 (germline): MNHEY, SVGAGI. The CDR3 has 16 residues. Between the trimmed V and J ends, which lost 0 bases and 4 bases, there was a span of 15 bases. CDR3 sequence (DNA): TGTGCCAGCAGTTACTCCGTAGCGGGGGGCTCCTATGGCTACACCTTC. It specifies CASSYSVAGGSYGYTF.

This clone turned up a few times. CDR3 amino acids: CASSLDSNTGELFF. DNA of the CDR3: TGTGCCAGCAGCTTAGACAGTAACACCGGGGAGCTGTTTTTT. The chain links TRBV7-7 to TRBJ2-2, with D hard to call. This CDR3 is built from 14 residues. The V end lost 1 base, the J end lost 2 bases, and 5 bases lay between the germline ends. Germline V gene data show CDR1 as SSHAT and CDR2 as FNYEAQ (reference sequence).